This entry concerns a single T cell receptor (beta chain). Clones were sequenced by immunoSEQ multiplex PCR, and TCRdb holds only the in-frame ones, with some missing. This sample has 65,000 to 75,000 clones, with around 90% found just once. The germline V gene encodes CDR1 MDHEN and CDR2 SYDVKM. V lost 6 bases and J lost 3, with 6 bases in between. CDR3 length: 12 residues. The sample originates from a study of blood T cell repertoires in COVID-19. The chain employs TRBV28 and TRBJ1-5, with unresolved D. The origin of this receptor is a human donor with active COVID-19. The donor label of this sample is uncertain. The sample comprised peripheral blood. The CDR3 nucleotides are TGTGCCAGCAGCACTTACAATCAGCCCCAGCATTTT. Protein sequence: CASSTYNQPQHF.